A selection of T cell receptor beta chains follows, all from one sample in a study of patients and donors after allogeneic stem cell transplantation. One entry per CDR3 protein, called by TCRdb with MiXCR from the RT-PCR reads. The sample lists over 30,000 distinct CDR3 sequences, roughly a third seen once, with 76% in the top ten. Sequencing was performed on blood, either unsorted or a sorted T cell fraction (not recorded which). Receptors originate from a human donor who was either an allogeneic HSCT recipient or a stem cell or donor lymphocyte infusion donor (not recorded which). It is not recorded whose cells these are; they may come from a transplant donor. The CDR3 runs from the conserved cysteine through the conserved F or W. Fields, in order: clone size, CDR3 length, D gene, J gene, V gene, CDR3 DNA, CDR3 protein. D genes are given only for firm matches. Rows may omit the clone size; those that give it use once, few, many or a size class.

NA	16	NA	TRBJ1-5	TRBV24-1	TGTGCCACCAGTGATTTTGGGGGTCCGGGCAATCAGCCCCAGCATTTT	CATSDFGGPGNQPQHF
few	16	TRBD1	TRBJ1-6	TRBV6-5	TGTGCCAGCAGTTTCGCGACAGGGCTAAGCAATTCACCCCTCCACTTT	CASSFATGLSNSPLHF
NA	14	NA	TRBJ1-2	TRBV3-1	TGTGCCAGCAGCCAAGACGAGGGAGGCTATGACTACACCTTC	CASSQDEGGYDYTF
NA	16	TRBD2	TRBJ2-7	TRBV4-3	TGCGCCAGCAGCCAAACCGGGACTAGCGGGAGGTACGAGCAGTACTTC	CASSQTGTSGRYEQYF
NA	16	TRBD1	TRBJ2-2	TRBV4-3	TGCGCCAGCAGCCATAGGACAGGAGCGAGCACCGGGGAGCTGTTTTTT	CASSHRTGASTGELFF
few	12	NA	TRBJ1-6	TRBV7-2	TGTGCCAGCAGTGTCCAGGGTATATCCCTCCACTTT	CASSVQGISLHF
NA	14	NA	TRBJ1-1	TRBV20-1	TGCAGTGCTAGGGGCCCGGAGATGAACACTGAAGCTTTCTTT	CSARGPEMNTEAFF
NA	16	TRBD2	TRBJ2-7	TRBV9	TGTGCCAGCAGCGTAGGACTAGCGGGAGGGCCCTACGAGCAGTACTTC	CASSVGLAGGPYEQYF
NA	13	NA	TRBJ1-1	TRBV12-3/TRBV12-4	TGTGCCAGCAGTTTTGTGGTAACCAATGAAGCTTTCTTT	CASSFVVTNEAFF
few	12	NA	TRBJ1-2	TRBV29-1	TGCAGCGTTGCCGAGGGATCCTATGGCTACACCTTC	CSVAEGSYGYTF
NA	13	NA	TRBJ2-2	TRBV7-2	TGTGCCAGCAGCCCGCTAGTATCCGGGGAGCTGTTTTTT	CASSPLVSGELFF
NA	19	TRBD2	TRBJ2-1	TRBV4-3	TGCGCCAGCAGCCAAGGTTTGCTAGCGGGGACCCATCCTTACAATGAGCAGTTCTTC	CASSQGLLAGTHPYNEQFF
few	13	NA	TRBJ2-5	TRBV5-6	TGTGCCCCCGGTCCGAACACACAAGAGACCCAGTACTTC	CAPGPNTQETQYF
NA	18	TRBD2	TRBJ2-5	TRBV12-3/TRBV12-4	TGTGCCAGCAACCTCGCGGGGACTAGCGGGAGTCAAGGAGAGACCCAGTACTTC	CASNLAGTSGSQGETQYF
NA	14	NA	TRBJ2-2	TRBV7-8	TGTGCCAGCAGCCCTCAGGGGTGGACCGGGGAGCTGTTTTTT	CASSPQGWTGELFF
NA	15	NA	TRBJ1-5	TRBV6-1	TGTGCCAGCAGTGAAGGGCAGGGTCGCAATCAGCCCCAGCATTTT	CASSEGQGRNQPQHF